This T cell receptor (beta chain) stems from a study of CD8+CD57+ T cells in acquired aplastic anemia. Genomic DNA was employed as the template in profiling TCR beta VDJ and CDR3. From the reads, TCRdb called clonotypes with MiXCR, one entry per CDR3 protein. This table holds about 270,000 distinct CDR3 sequences, approximately 55% found once. The CDR3 totals 15 residues. Between the trimmed V and J ends, which lost 5 bases and 5 bases, there was a span of 16 bases. Germline loops: CDR1 SGHNT, CDR2 YENEEA. The table lists this clonotype with many counts. The sample was sorted CD4+, CD8+, or CD8+CD57+ T cells (not recorded which) from PBMCs. The gene calls are TRBV11-3 and TRBJ2-1; tentative D call: TRBD2 (7 bases). The TCR comes from a human donor with severe aplastic anemia or a healthy control (not recorded which). The CDR3 here is CASSPSGGPNNEQFF. CDR3 bases: TGTGCCAGCAGCCCGTCGGGGGGCCCGAACAATGAGCAGTTCTTC.